This T cell receptor (beta chain) appears in the sequencing data of a study of T cells in Graves' hyperthyroidism and ophthalmopathy. Across the whole study: At the time of initial diagnosis and before any treatment, peripheral blood was collected.

Amplified TCR beta CDR3 regions derived from RNA transcripts. The primer set for the first-round RT-PCR of the TCR CDR3 was HTBI. One entry per CDR3 protein, called by TCRdb with MiXCR from the multiplex PCR reads. Of roughly 740,000 distinct CDR3 sequences listed, around 17% are singletons. Diagnoses were made from clinical symptoms, serum measures (thyroxine and TRAb), thyroid ultrasound and orbital computed tomography. This CDR3 has 14 amino acids. Losses at the gene ends were 6 bases for V and 2 bases for J; bases not matched to a gene: 10. Germline CDR1 and CDR2: DFQATT and SNEGSKA (reference sequence).

Sequencing input: blood. This clonotype was sampled from a man aged 18 to 35 with Graves' hyperthyroidism. The chain couples TRBV20-1 to TRBJ2-7; TRBD1 aligns across 7 bases. CDR3 nucleotide sequence: TGCAGTGCGGTTCGGGACAGAGTTACCTACGAGCAGTACTTC. It codes for CSAVRDRVTYEQYF.